This T cell receptor (beta chain) was obtained from a study of radiation and T cells in renal cell carcinoma. Study-wide results and caveats: In blood, top tumor clones expanded by 2 weeks, shrinking by 4.

Data came from immunoSEQ multiplex PCR; TCRdb stores just in-frame clones and leaves some out. The sample consists of some 150,000 clones, 70% to 90% of them appearing once. The CDR3 has 15 amino acids. Germline CDR1 SGHAT, CDR2 FQNNGV. The V and J ends lost 6 bases and 4 bases, in that order; junction bases with no gene match: 8. Remarks on this clone: Its specificity is not known.

Time point specified: blood 4 weeks post-SBRT, at nephrectomy. Regarding treatment: 15 Gy SBRT to primary tumor, nephrectomy 4 weeks later. Blood was sampled at baseline, 2 weeks and 4 weeks after SBRT. Material: blood, obtained from a patient whose treatment included radiotherapy and nephrectomy. V and J are TRBV11-2 and TRBJ2-3, with 9 bases matching TRBD2. This TCR derives from a woman aged 45-59 years with renal cell carcinoma. CDR3 bases: TGTGCCAGCAGAAGAGCGGGAGGAGCCCCAGATACGCAGTATTTT. Its protein is CASRRAGGAPDTQYF. Supplemented by reference TRBV11-2 and TRBJ2-3, the full variable domain reads EAGVAQSPRYKIIEKRQSVAFWCNPISGHATLYWYQQILGQGPKLLIQFQNNGVVDDSQLPKDRFSAERLKGVDSTLKIQPAKLEDSAVYLCASRRAGGAPDTQYFGPGTRLTVL.